A selection of T cell receptor beta chains follows, all from one sample in a study of cytomegalovirus exposure and HLA in healthy donors. The data were produced by immunoSEQ multiplex PCR, yet TCRdb's version contains in-frame clones alone and is incomplete. The sample lists 130,000 or so clones, more than 75% occurring once. The sample taken for sequencing was PBMCs. The receptors derive from a man younger than 30 in good health and CMV-seropositive. The CDR3 runs from the conserved cysteine through the conserved F or W. D genes are given only for firm matches. Expanded clones are given a class, and other clones once, few, many or no size at all.

j_call,d_call,v_call,clone_size,cdr3_nt,cdr3_aa
TRBJ2-1,NA,TRBV4-2,NA,TGTGCCAGCAGCGGAGGGGGGGTTTTTAACAATGAGCAGTTCTTC,CASSGGGVFNNEQFF
TRBJ2-1,NA,TRBV29-1,NA,TGCAGCGTTGGGGAGCCCGACAATGAGCAGTTCTTC,CSVGEPDNEQFF
TRBJ2-7,TRBD1,TRBV5-6,NA,TGTGCCAGCGGCCCCAGGGGGTCCTACGAGCAGTACTTC,CASGPRGSYEQYF
TRBJ1-2,NA,TRBV9,NA,TGTGCCAGCAGCGTAGTCGCGCAAGCTAACTATGGCTACACCTTC,CASSVVAQANYGYTF
TRBJ1-1,NA,TRBV5-1,few,TGCGCCAGCAGTCTGGGGGGTCCGGGTGCGGGAGCTTTCTTT,CASSLGGPGAGAFF
TRBJ2-3,TRBD1,TRBV11-3,NA,TGTGCCAGCAGCCCCGGGACAGGGGGCACAGATACGCAGTATTTT,CASSPGTGGTDTQYF
TRBJ2-2,NA,TRBV28,once,TGTGCCAGCAGTTCCAGCGGATACGCGAACACCGGGGAGCTGTTTTTT,CASSSSGYANTGELFF
TRBJ2-4,NA,TRBV28,NA,TGTGCCAGCAGCATCCCAGGACTAGCCAAAAACATTCAGTACTTC,CASSIPGLAKNIQYF
TRBJ1-1,TRBD1,TRBV6-1,once,TGTGCCAGCAGTGAACAGGGGGGACCACGAGCTTTCTTT,CASSEQGGPRAFF
TRBJ1-6,NA,TRBV27,NA,TGTGCCAGCAGTTTAGGCGGGGGGCGTTCACCCCTCCACTTT,CASSLGGGRSPLHF
TRBJ1-2,NA,TRBV13,NA,TGTGCCAGCAGCTTAGGTCATAGGAGGCCTAGCGACGGCTACACCTTC,CASSLGHRRPSDGYTF
TRBJ1-5,TRBD1,TRBV6-6,NA,TGTGCCAGCAGCAACCGGGGACAGGGGGACCATCAGCCCCAGCATTTT,CASSNRGQGDHQPQHF
TRBJ2-1,NA,TRBV10-3,NA,TGTGCCATCAGTGCGCAAGACTCACTAATTCGCACATCCTACAATGAGCAGTTCTTC,CAISAQDSLIRTSYNEQFF
TRBJ2-7,TRBD1,TRBV10-1,once,TGCGCCAGCAGTGAGTCGAGGAGACAGGGAATCGACGAGCAGTACTTC,CASSESRRQGIDEQYF
TRBJ2-3,TRBD1,TRBV5-1,NA,TGCGCCAGCAGCCGACCGGACAGGGGTGCAGATACGCAGTATTTT,CASSRPDRGADTQYF
TRBJ1-1,TRBD1,TRBV19,few,TGTGCCAGTAGTATCCAGGGGGCCCGACCGAACACTGAAGCTTTCTTT,CASSIQGARPNTEAFF
TRBJ2-1,NA,TRBV28,NA,TGTGCCAGCAGTTTAATATCGAGGAATGAGCAGTTCTTC,CASSLISRNEQFF
TRBJ2-1,NA,TRBV7-3,once,TGTGCCAGCAGCCCCGCGGGGCAGGGCGTCCAGGTTGAGCAGTTCTTC,CASSPAGQGVQVEQFF
TRBJ2-5,TRBD2,TRBV28,NA,TGTGCCAGCAGCTTGTTCCCACTAGCGGGAGTGAGAGAGACCCAGTACTTC,CASSLFPLAGVRETQYF
TRBJ1-1,TRBD1,TRBV7-3,NA,TGTGCCAGCAGTTCAGGGGGCAGATTCACTGAAGCTTTCTTT,CASSSGGRFTEAFF
TRBJ1-3,NA,TRBV6-5,NA,TGTGCCAGCAGTTACTCGTCAGGGGCAGGAGGAAACACCATATATTTT,CASSYSSGAGGNTIYF
TRBJ2-3,TRBD2,TRBV19,NA,TGTGCCAGTAGTCCAAGTGGGGGGAGGGCCGCAGATACGCAGTATTTT,CASSPSGGRAADTQYF
TRBJ1-3,NA,TRBV28,NA,TGTGCCAGCAGTCGACCTCGGACAGCTGGAAACACCATATATTTT,CASSRPRTAGNTIYF
TRBJ2-7,TRBD2,TRBV5-1,NA,TGCGCCAGCAGCTTGGAGGGGCGGGAGTTTAACGAGCAGTACTTC,CASSLEGREFNEQYF
TRBJ2-1,NA,TRBV20-1,once,TGCAGCCCGGGACTCCTCTATGTGCAGTTCTTC,CSPGLLYVQFF
TRBJ1-2,NA,TRBV5-1,few,TGCGCCAGCAGCTTAAGTCAGAACTATGGCTACACCTTC,CASSLSQNYGYTF